Below, 26 T cell receptor beta chains from the same sample are listed, as sequenced in a study of tumor-infiltrating lymphocytes in primary liver carcinoma. cDNA specific to TCR beta was made from about 550 ng of total RNA, with a constant-region primer employed for priming. A slightly modified ARM-PCR protocol with three nested multiplex PCR rounds produced these TCR beta libraries. The first two PCR rounds used TRBV1-TRBV30 primers with a Cbeta primer, around 10 cycles each. TCRdb called the multiplex PCR reads again in MiXCR, with one record for every CDR3 protein. The repertoire has 330,000 or so distinct CDR3 sequences, 65% of them found once; the top ten carry about 6.5%. The source of the blood RNA was unsorted whole blood, and germline DNA was extracted as well. The sequenced material came from peripheral blood. Receptor source: a man aged 40-55 years with primary liver carcinoma and hepatitis B virus infection.

This clonotype turned up a few times. CDR3 protein: CASSYSPGFGEQFF. The CDR3 nucleotides read TGTGCCAGCAGTTACTCGCCAGGGTTCGGTGAGCAGTTCTTC. This chain connects TRBV6-5 to TRBJ2-1, with D tentatively TRBD1 (5 bases). The ends were cut back, 0 bases at V and 9 bases at J, with 12 bases in the middle. Germline V gene data show CDR1 as MNHEY and CDR2 as SVGAGI. This CDR3 spans 14 amino acids.

This clonotype showed up just once. A read error may produce the germline difference seen at one junction end. The chain employs TRBV6-1 and TRBJ2-7, with 9 bases aligning to TRBD2. The CDR3 length is 14 residues. Germline-derived CDR1 and CDR2 are MNHNS and SASEGT. DNA of the CDR3: TGTGCCGGCAGTGCGGCGGGAGGGATTTACGAGCAGTGCTTC. This gives the protein CAGSAAGGIYEQCF.

As for this clonotype: Relative to the germline gene, one junction end is altered; a read error may explain this. This chain joins TRBV6-5 and TRBJ1-2; D not resolved. CDR1 is MNHEY and CDR2 is SVGAGI in the germline V gene. This CDR3 has 15 residues. CDR3: CVSSPSWAELYGYTF. CDR3 coding DNA: TGTGTCAGCAGCCCTTCTTGGGCAGAGCTCTATGGCTACACCTTC.

As to this clonotype: With a much larger clone just one base away, this may be a read error. The chain is built from TRBV6-1 and TRBJ2-1; D not certain. The length of the CDR3 is 13 residues. CDR1 and CDR2 from the germline V gene are MNHNS and SASEGT. V was clipped by 6 bases and J by 6 bases, with 12 bases between them. The CDR3 protein is CASRKHMLNEQFF. CDR3 bases: TGTGCCAGCAGAAAACATATGCTCAATGAGCAGTTCTTC.

On this clonotype: One end of the junction is discordant with germline, which a read error may explain. This chain links TRBV4-2 with TRBJ2-7, with 12 bases identical to TRBD2. Germline V gives CDR1 LGHNA, CDR2 YNFKEQ. This CDR3 is built from 15 residues. DNA of the CDR3: TGTGCCAGCAGCACAAGACTAGCGGGAGACCACGATCAGTACTTC. It encodes CASSTRLAGDHDQYF.

About this clonotype itself: A much bigger clone sits one base away, suggesting this may be a read error. V gene TRBV6-5 combines with J gene TRBJ1-5; D remains unclear. Germline assignment: CDR1 MNHEY and CDR2 SVGAGI. The CDR3 totals 14 residues. The CDR3 nucleotides are TGTGCCAGCAGAAGAGCGGATAGCGATCAGCCCCAGCATTTT. Amino acid sequence: CASRRADSDQPQHF.

About this clonotype itself: A read error is likely, as this CDR3 ends without the conserved phenylalanine or tryptophan. This chain uses TRBV5-6 with TRBJ2-5; weak D call: TRBD1 (5 bases). This CDR3 is built from 14 residues. Deletions cut 6 bases from V and 1 base from J, with 13 bases between. The V gene's germline CDR1 is SGHDT and CDR2 YYEEEE. The CDR3 sequence is CASTFMTAQETQYV. The CDR3 coding sequence is TGTGCCAGCACCTTTATGACAGCCCAAGAGACCCAGTACGTC.

As regards this clonotype: One base away lies a much larger clone, so this may be a sequencing read error. The rearrangement links TRBV12-3 or TRBV12-4 to TRBJ1-1, with D unclear. The ends were cut back, 1 base at V and 2 bases at J, with 8 bases in the middle. The CDR3 is 14 amino acids. The CDR3 nucleotides read TGTGCCAGCAGTTTAGGGATAGTCAACACTGAAGCTTTCTTT. It translates to CASSLGIVNTEAFF.

Points on this clonotype: At one end the junction does not follow the germline gene, possibly because of a read error. The chain recombines TRBV29-1 with TRBJ2-7; TRBD2 agrees at 7 bases. The CDR3 is 13 residues long. The V gene's germline CDR1 is SQVTM and CDR2 ANQGSEA. CDR3 coding DNA: TGCAACGTTCGGACTAGTGGGATCTACGAGCAGTACTTC. Translated: CNVRTSGIYEQYF.

This sequence joins TRBV28 and TRBJ2-1; possible D gene TRBD2, 6 bases. V was pared by 5 bases and J by 0 bases, with 11 bases between. This CDR3 spans 15 amino acids. The germline gives CDR1 MDHEN, CDR2 SYDVKM. CDR3 protein: CASSPGTFSYNEQFF. DNA of the CDR3: TGTGCCAGCAGTCCCGGGACTTTCTCCTACAATGAGCAGTTCTTC.

Written as DNA, the CDR3 is TGTGCCACCTCACGGCCAGAAAGTATAGGGGAGCTGTTTTTT. The encoded protein is CATSRPESIGELFF. V usage is TRBV10-3 and J usage is TRBJ2-2; D is undetermined. The V and J ends lost 10 bases and 8 bases respectively, with 20 bases between them. Germline CDR1 is ENHRY and CDR2 is SYGVKD. There are 14 residues in the CDR3.

Note on this clonotype: Since a much larger clone is just one base distant, this may be a read error. The rearrangement joins TRBV10-2 to TRBJ2-2; D tentatively reads TRBD1 or TRBD2 (5 bases each). Trimming left V 6 bases short and J 4 bases short, with 18 bases between. From germline, CDR1 is WSHSY and CDR2 SAAADI. CDR3 size: 16 residues. CDR3 loop: CASRDRRGFSTGELFF. The CDR3 nucleotides are TGCGCCAGCAGAGACAGACGAGGGTTCAGCACCGGGGAGCTGTTTTTT.

Note on this clonotype: It is likely a read error, because the conserved phenylalanine at the end of the CDR3 is missing. The J gene is TRBJ1-2, the V gene TRBV4-1, with D possibly being TRBD1 (5 bases). The CDR3 consists of 12 residues. The V and J ends lost 6 bases and 2 bases respectively, with 7 bases between them. In germline, CDR1 is MGHRA, CDR2 YSYEKL. Here the CDR3 reads CASSQGNYGYTI. In DNA form, the CDR3 reads TGCGCCAGCAGTCAGGGAAACTATGGCTACACCATC.

Turning to this clonotype: A single base separates this from a much larger clone, so it may be a read error. V is TRBV4-1 and J is TRBJ1-1; D is uncertain. CDR1 is MGHRA, CDR2 YSYEKL, per germline. This CDR3 is 15 amino acids long. V was shortened by 4 bases and J by 9 bases, with 21 bases between the two germline ends. The CDR3 loop is CASSPPGEGRKKAFF. DNA of the CDR3: TGCGCCAGCAGCCCCCCCGGGGAGGGTAGGAAGAAAGCTTTCTTT.

The chain joins TRBV5-4 to TRBJ2-3; 12 positions agree with TRBD2. CDR1 and CDR2 (germline): SGHNT, YYREEE (reference sequence). The CDR3 is made up of 16 amino acids. V trimming: 3 bases; J trimming: 7 bases; junction bases outside the gene matches: 9. The CDR3 spells CASSCYLAGGPNTQYF. DNA for the CDR3: TGTGCCAGCAGCTGTTATCTAGCGGGAGGGCCAAATACGCAGTATTTT.

In regard to this clonotype: One end of the junction fails to match germline, which may point to a read error. V gene TRBV6-6 combines with J gene TRBJ2-1, with 11 bases lining up with TRBD2. Per germline, CDR1 MNHNY and CDR2 SVGAGI (reference sequence). CDR3 length: 16 amino acids. The CDR3 sequence: CASSVAGGPNRNEQLF. CDR3 sequence (DNA): TGTGCCAGCAGTGTAGCGGGAGGGCCGAATCGCAATGAGCAGTTGTTC.

This clonotype was found once. A single base separates this from a much larger clone, so it may be a read error. Because it lacks the conserved phenylalanine or tryptophan at the end, this CDR3 is likely a read error. This chain uses TRBV12-3 or TRBV12-4 with TRBJ1-2; TRBD1 matches 8 bases. Germline trimming cut 4 bases from V and 8 bases from J; bases unmatched to any gene: 12. This CDR3 is built from 15 residues. The CDR3 region is CASSSTGGGVEGYTI. CDR3 nucleotide sequence: TGTGCCAGCAGTTCCACAGGGGGAGGAGTGGAAGGCTACACCATC.

This clonotype was counted at least ten times. The chain recombines TRBV14 with TRBJ2-1; 14 nucleotides line up with TRBD2. CDR3 length equals 15 residues. Germline-derived CDR1 and CDR2 are SGHDN and FVKESK. J lost 8 bases, V lost 5 bases, and 5 bases had no gene match. CDR3: CASSSGLAGVDEQFF. The CDR3, as DNA: TGTGCCAGCAGCTCGGGACTAGCGGGAGTTGATGAGCAGTTCTTC. Full variable domain (outside the CDR3, taken from reference TRBV14 and TRBJ2-1): EAGVTQFPSHSVIEKGQTVTLRCDPISGHDNLYWYRRVMGKEIKFLLHFVKESKQDESGMPNNRFLAERTGGTYSTLKVQPAELEDSGVYFCASSSGLAGVDEQFFGPGTRLTVL.

V and J are TRBV7-9 and TRBJ1-6, with D perhaps TRBD1 (5 bases). The CDR3 runs to 15 residues. Trimming removed 5 bases from V and 7 bases from J, with 15 bases in between. Germline V gene data show CDR1 as SEHNR and CDR2 as FQNEAQ (reference sequence). The DNA of the CDR3 is TGTGCCAGCAGCCCTTGGGGCAGGAGCAATTCACCCCTCCACTTT. This translates into CASSPWGRSNSPLHF.

This clonotype showed up many times. The V call is TRBV10-3, the J call TRBJ2-7; 9 nucleotides match TRBD1. V was clipped by 5 bases and J by 5 bases; unmatched bases: 10. The CDR3 has 15 residues. The germline gives CDR1 ENHRY, CDR2 SYGVKD. This CDR3 reads CAISRDSGQGHEQYF. CDR3 bases: TGTGCCATCAGTCGCGACTCGGGACAGGGTCACGAGCAGTACTTC.

For this clonotype: Possible read error: a much larger clone is one base away. The chain links TRBV10-3 to TRBJ2-1, with 7 bases fitting TRBD2. Per the germline V gene, CDR1 is ENHRY and CDR2 is SYGVKD. The length of the CDR3 is 12 residues. The V and J ends lost 8 bases and 6 bases, in that order; junction bases with no gene match: 4. The CDR3 loop is CAIRTSTNEQFF. Here the CDR3 DNA reads TGTGCCATCCGGACTAGTACCAATGAGCAGTTCTTC.

This clonotype was observed at least ten times. V usage is TRBV10-1 and J usage is TRBJ2-3; D is possibly TRBD2 (6 bases). This CDR3 comprises 14 residues. V lost 4 bases, J lost 2 bases, and 10 bases lay in between. Per germline, CDR1 WNHNN and CDR2 SYGVQD (reference sequence). CDR3 protein: CASSGGLPTDTQYF. The CDR3 DNA follows: TGCGCCAGCAGTGGGGGACTTCCCACAGATACGCAGTATTTT.

With respect to this clonotype: A much larger clone is a single base away; this may be a read error. The chain recombines TRBV6-1 with TRBJ2-1; D not resolved. The length of the CDR3 is 12 residues. V was shortened by 7 bases and J by 7 bases, with 11 bases between the two germline ends. The germline gives CDR1 MNHNS, CDR2 SASEGT. The CDR3 here is CASMRVQNEQFF. The CDR3, as DNA: TGTGCCAGCATGCGAGTACAGAATGAGCAGTTCTTC.

Concerning this clonotype: The junction and the germline gene differ at one end; a read error may be behind it. In DNA form, the CDR3 reads TGTGCCAGCAGTTATAGTCTGGCTAGGGCCAAAAGCATTCAGTACTTC. Amino acid sequence: CASSYSLARAKSIQYF. This chain uses TRBV6-2 or TRBV6-3 with TRBJ2-4; no reliable D call. In germline, CDR1 is MNHEY, CDR2 SVGEGT. CDR3 length: 16 amino acids.

This clonotype has just a few counts. This chain uses TRBV7-9 with TRBJ2-7; D is tentatively TRBD1 or TRBD2 (5 bases each). Trimming took off 2 bases at V and 3 bases at J, with 14 bases between the two ends. The CDR3 sequence is 15 residues long. The germline V gene encodes CDR1 SEHNR and CDR2 FQNEAQ (reference sequence). DNA of the CDR3: TGTGCCAGCAGCTTATCAAGGGACCTGCGCTACGAGCAGTACTTC. Its translation: CASSLSRDLRYEQYF.

Note on this clonotype: This may come from a read error, since a much larger clone is one base off. V and J are TRBV4-1 and TRBJ2-7; no clear D gene. Germline V gene data show CDR1 as MGHRA and CDR2 as YSYEKL. Trimming pared 0 bases from V and 4 bases from J, leaving 16 bases between. The CDR3 runs to 16 residues. The CDR3 protein is CASSQDLPQSFYEQYF. The CDR3 region has the DNA TGCGCCAGCAGCCAAGATCTGCCACAGAGTTTTTACGAGCAGTACTTC.